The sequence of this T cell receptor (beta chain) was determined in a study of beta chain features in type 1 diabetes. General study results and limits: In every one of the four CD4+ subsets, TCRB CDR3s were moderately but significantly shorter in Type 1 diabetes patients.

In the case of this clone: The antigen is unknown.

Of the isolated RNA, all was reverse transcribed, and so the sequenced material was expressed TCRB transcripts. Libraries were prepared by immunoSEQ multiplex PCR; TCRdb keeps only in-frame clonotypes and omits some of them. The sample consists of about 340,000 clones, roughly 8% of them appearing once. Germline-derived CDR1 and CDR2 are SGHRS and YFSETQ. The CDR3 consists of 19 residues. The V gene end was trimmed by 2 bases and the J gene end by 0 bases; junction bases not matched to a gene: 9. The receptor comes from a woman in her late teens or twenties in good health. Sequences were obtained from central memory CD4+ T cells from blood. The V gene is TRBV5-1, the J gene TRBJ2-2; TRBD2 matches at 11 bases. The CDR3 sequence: CASSFRPLAGGTNTGELFF. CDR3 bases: TGCGCCAGCAGCTTCCGCCCTCTAGCGGGAGGTACGAACACCGGGGAGCTGTTTTTT.